What follows is one TCR beta chain and its context. The entry originates in a study of blood T cell repertoires in COVID-19. Study-level background: Samples of COVID-19 (acute and convalescent) were obtained from the United States, Italy and Spain. T cells, B-cell-depleted T cells, or PBMCs provided the cDNA or gDNA that served as material.

Sequencing used immunoSEQ multiplex PCR; TCRdb keeps in-frame clones, though not all of them. The sample yields about 200,000 clones, around 84% seen once. This CDR3 spans 13 amino acids. Germline V gives CDR1 KGHSH, CDR2 LQKENI. This chain connects TRBV18 to TRBJ2-2; D is possibly TRBD2 (6 bases). This receptor was taken from a man aged 55 to 69 with acute or convalescent COVID-19. Sequencing input: peripheral blood. CDR3 sequence reads: CGGGGANTGELFF. The CDR3 nucleotides are TGTGGTGGAGGAGGGGCGAACACCGGGGAGCTGTTTTTT.